This T cell receptor beta chain appears in the sequencing data of a study of radiotherapy plus CTLA-4 blockade in lung cancer. The study, taken as a whole, reports: Per reports, early blood T cell clone dynamics, plus interferon-beta, forecast response most strongly.

Profiled with immunoSEQ multiplex PCR; TCRdb holds only in-frame clones, not every one. Among 20,000 to 30,000 clones listed, 75% to 85% were seen once. With respect to this clone: Antigen unknown.

The CDR3 contains 13 residues. Germline CDR1 SGHDT, CDR2 YYEEEE. The V end was cut by 7 bases, the J end by 2 bases, with 11 bases between. Sequencing used peripheral blood, obtained from a patient treated with radiotherapy plus ipilimumab. The gene calls are TRBV5-6 and TRBJ2-3, with a tentative D call TRBD1 (6 bases). This receptor was taken from a human donor with non-small cell lung cancer that progressed on radiotherapy plus ipilimumab. In nucleotides, the CDR3 is TGTGCCAGCGAAGGGGGTCCCACAGATACGCAGTATTTT. Translation: CASEGGPTDTQYF.